This record covers a single T cell receptor beta chain. Its antigen is still unknown. The CDR3 is made up of 15 amino acids. Germline-derived CDR1 and CDR2 are LNHDA and SQIVND (reference sequence). V lost 5 bases to trimming and J lost 1 base, with 13 bases between them. These data come from a study of T cell responses to AZD1222 COVID-19 vaccine. Assay: immunoSEQ multiplex PCR; the TCRdb copy retains only in-frame clones and omits some. Here the sample spans more than 140,000 clones, just over 90% being singletons. Findings of the study overall: Repertoires were sampled only after the peak T cell response.

The chain carries TRBV19 and TRBJ2-3; D is undetermined. This specimen was peripheral blood, taken on day 0 of MenACWY control vaccination. The source is an adult in good health. In DNA, the CDR3 is TGTGCCAGTAGTCCGAGCAGGCCACGCACAGATACGCAGTATTTT. Its protein product is CASSPSRPRTDTQYF. The variable domain in full, completed from reference TRBV19 and TRBJ2-3, reads DGGITQSPKYLFRKEGQNVTLSCEQNLNHDAMYWYRQDPGQGLRLIYYSQIVNDFQKGDIAEGYSVSREKKESFPLTVTSAQKNPTAFYLCASSPSRPRTDTQYFGPGTRLTVL.